One and the same sample provided the 27 T cell receptor beta chains below, sequenced in a study of cytomegalovirus exposure and HLA in healthy donors. The PCR used 60 Vbeta and 13 Jbeta primers. Assay used: immunoSEQ multiplex PCR; TCRdb lists only in-frame clones, some missing. The sample has around 210,000 clones, approximately 81% seen once. Material: PBMCs. All receptors derive from a girl aged 2 to 10 in good health and CMV-seronegative.

The V call is TRBV5-1, the J call TRBJ1-4; tentative D call: TRBD1 (5 bases). CDR1 is SGHRS, CDR2 YFSETQ, per germline. V was shortened by 1 base and J by 6 bases, with 22 bases between the two germline ends. This CDR3 spans 18 amino acids. The CDR3 DNA reads TGCGCCAGCAGCTTGAGTGGGGGGACCTTCGGGGGTGATGAAAAACTGTTTTTT. Protein: CASSLSGGTFGGDEKLFF. Full variable domain (remainder filled in from reference TRBV5-1 and TRBJ1-4): KAGVTQTPRYLIKTRGQQVTLSCSPISGHRSVSWYQQTPGQGLQFLFEYFSETQRNKGNFPGRFSGRQFSNSRSEMNVSTLELGDSALYLCASSLSGGTFGGDEKLFFGSGTQLSVL.

The genes are TRBV28 and TRBJ2-3; D not certain. Trimming pared 3 bases from V and 2 bases from J, leaving 6 bases between. Germline V gene data show CDR1 as MDHEN and CDR2 as SYDVKM. This CDR3 spans 13 amino acids. The CDR3 protein is CASSFMSTDTQYF. In DNA, the CDR3 is TGTGCCAGCAGTTTTATGTCCACAGATACGCAGTATTTT. The variable domain in full, with the rest retrieved from reference TRBV28 and TRBJ2-3, is DVKVTQSSRYLVKRTGEKVFLECVQDMDHENMFWYRQDPGLGLRLIYFSYDVKMKEKGDIPEGYSVSREKKERFSLILESASTNQTSMYLCASSFMSTDTQYFGPGTRLTVL.

The gene calls are TRBV19 and TRBJ2-2; tentative D call: TRBD1 (7 bases). Germline CDR1 LNHDA, CDR2 SQIVND (reference sequence). CDR3 size: 14 residues. CDR3 coding DNA: TGTCCATACCCCCAGGGGGGATCAACCGGGGAGCTGTTTTTT. Translation: CPYPQGGSTGELFF.

This chain's CDR3 is CASSLGQGLRKDEQYF. CDR3 bases: TGTGCCAGCAGTTTAGGGCAGGGATTGAGGAAGGACGAGCAGTACTTC. The chain employs TRBV27 and TRBJ2-7, with D possibly matching TRBD1 (5 bases). CDR3 length: 16 residues. Trimming shortened V by 2 bases and J by 5 bases, and 19 bases separated the two germline ends. The germline V gene has CDR1 MNHEY and CDR2 SMNVEV (reference sequence).

V is TRBV6-5 and J is TRBJ1-1; no reliable D call. Trimming took 2 bases from V and 2 from J, leaving 15 bases between them. This CDR3 is built from 16 residues. Germline V CDR1 and CDR2: MNHEY, SVGAGI. DNA of the CDR3: TGTGCCAGCAGTTACCTGCCGGTACAGCCTAACACTGAAGCTTTCTTT. Its translation: CASSYLPVQPNTEAFF.

This clone appeared once. The chain combines TRBV11-2 with TRBJ2-5; D is perhaps TRBD1 (6 bases). This CDR3 contains 17 residues. Germline values: CDR1 SGHAT, CDR2 FQNNGV. Trimming cost V 1 base and J 1 base, with 16 bases left between them. This chain's CDR3 is CASSLVTGTLGQETQYF. In DNA, the CDR3 is TGTGCCAGCAGCTTAGTCACAGGGACGCTGGGCCAAGAGACCCAGTACTTC.

V gene TRBV30 combines with J gene TRBJ2-7, with TRBD2 matching 7 bases. The CDR3 has 16 residues. The V gene end was trimmed by 0 bases and the J gene end by 5 bases; junction bases not matched to a gene: 13. CDR1 GTSNPN and CDR2 SVGIG come from the germline V gene (reference sequence). The CDR3 loop is CAWSVPGSSGVHEQYF. In nucleotides, the CDR3 is TGTGCCTGGAGTGTCCCTGGTTCCAGCGGGGTGCACGAGCAGTACTTC.

The rearrangement links TRBV9 to TRBJ2-7; TRBD1 aligns across 9 bases. J was trimmed by 2 bases and V by 4 bases; bases with no gene match: 4. Germline V gene sequence: CDR1 SGDLS, CDR2 YYNGEE. This CDR3 is 14 amino acids long. For the CDR3, the DNA is TGTGCCAGCAGCCGAGGACAGGGGCCCTACGAGCAGTACTTC. Its protein is CASSRGQGPYEQYF.

This chain joins TRBV6-1 and TRBJ2-7; unclear D gene. This CDR3 contains 15 residues. V shed 0 bases and J shed 1 base, with 10 bases lying between them. The V gene's germline CDR1 is MNHNS and CDR2 SASEGT. CDR3 sequence: CASSEAPVYSYEQYF. The CDR3 bases are TGTGCCAGCAGTGAAGCGCCAGTATATTCCTACGAGCAGTACTTC.

This sequence joins TRBV4-1 and TRBJ2-5; 8 nucleotides align to TRBD2. Germline CDR1 and CDR2: MGHRA and YSYEKL. V trimming: 0 bases; J trimming: 4 bases; junction bases outside the gene matches: 10. The CDR3 is 17 residues long. Here the CDR3 reads CASSQDAAGGPRETQYF. The CDR3 nucleotides read TGCGCCAGCAGCCAAGATGCGGCGGGGGGTCCCCGAGAGACCCAGTACTTC.

As DNA, the CDR3 is TGTGCCAGCAGTTGGTCGGGTGATACGCAGTATTTT. Encoded protein: CASSWSGDTQYF. V usage is TRBV6-6 and J usage is TRBJ2-3; D gene uncertain. Germline CDR1 reads MNHNY; CDR2 reads SVGAGI (reference sequence). Trimming removed 4 bases from V and 6 bases from J, with 8 bases in between. The CDR3 consists of 12 residues.

The CDR3: CASRPGGLSNQPQHF. The CDR3 DNA sequence: TGCGCCAGCCGCCCAGGGGGGCTTAGCAATCAGCCCCAGCATTTT. The gene calls are TRBV5-1 and TRBJ1-5; 7 bases line up with TRBD1. This CDR3 is built from 15 residues. V was clipped by 7 bases and J by 0 bases; unmatched bases: 7. Germline CDR1 SGHRS, CDR2 YFSETQ. The variable domain in full, completed from reference TRBV5-1 and TRBJ1-5, reads KAGVTQTPRYLIKTRGQQVTLSCSPISGHRSVSWYQQTPGQGLQFLFEYFSETQRNKGNFPGRFSGRQFSNSRSEMNVSTLELGDSALYLCASRPGGLSNQPQHFGDGTRLSIL.

The chain employs TRBV6-5 and TRBJ2-7, with 10 nucleotides matching TRBD2. Germline CDR1 and CDR2: MNHEY and SVGAGI. The CDR3 covers 16 residues. Losses at the gene ends were 0 bases for V and 4 bases for J; bases not matched to a gene: 6. The DNA of the CDR3 is TGTGCCAGCAGTTACTCGGCTAGCGGGAGAAGGTACGAGCAGTACTTC. It encodes CASSYSASGRRYEQYF.

J is TRBJ1-1 and V is TRBV5-1; the D is unclear. Trimming took 3 bases from V and 4 from J, leaving 10 bases between them. This CDR3 has 13 residues. Germline V gene lookup returns CDR1 SGHRS and CDR2 YFSETQ. CDR3 DNA sequence: TGCGCCAGCAGCTCCACAGAATTCACTGAAGCTTTCTTT. This sequence encodes CASSSTEFTEAFF.

The chain is built from TRBV4-2 and TRBJ2-3, with 8 bases identical to TRBD2. V lost 1 base to trimming and J lost 5 bases; unmatched junction nucleotides: 11. Germline-derived CDR1 and CDR2 are LGHNA and YNFKEQ. The CDR3 is 17 amino acids. The DNA for the CDR3 is TGTGCCAGCAGCCAAGTTGGTAAGCGGGAGTTGGGAGATACGCAGTATTTT. Protein: CASSQVGKRELGDTQYF.

On this clone itself: Other DNA sequences in this specimen translate into the identical CDR3. The chain uses TRBV18 and TRBJ1-1; D perhaps matches TRBD1 (6 bases). The CDR3 has 13 residues. V was clipped by 3 bases and J by 2 bases, with 7 bases between them. CDR1 and CDR2 from the germline V gene are KGHSH and LQKENI. In nucleotides, the CDR3 is TGTGCCAGCTCACCGGGACAAAACACTGAAGCTTTCTTT. This sequence encodes CASSPGQNTEAFF. Filled out from reference TRBV18 and TRBJ1-1, the complete variable domain reads NAGVMQNPRHLVRRRGQEARLRCSPMKGHSHVYWYRQLPEEGLKFMVYLQKENIIDESGMPKERFSAEFPKEGPSILRIQQVVRGDSAAYFCASSPGQNTEAFFGQGTRLTVV.

J is TRBJ2-7 and V is TRBV14, with 7 bases fitting TRBD2. V was clipped by 8 bases and J by 7 bases; unmatched bases: 17. The germline V gene encodes CDR1 SGHDN and CDR2 FVKESK. The CDR3 is 15 residues long. CDR3 region: CASAPQTSLPEEQYF. The DNA of the CDR3 is TGTGCCAGCGCGCCTCAGACTAGCCTACCGGAAGAGCAGTACTTC.

The chain has TRBV6-1 and TRBJ2-5; 9 positions match TRBD2. The germline CDR1 and CDR2 sequences are MNHNS and SASEGT. The CDR3 contains 14 residues. Trimming removed 8 bases from V and 7 bases from J; junction bases left unmatched: 11. Here the CDR3 reads CASPPMGREGTQYF. DNA for the CDR3: TGTGCCAGCCCGCCCATGGGGCGGGAGGGGACCCAGTACTTC.

V usage is TRBV18 and J usage is TRBJ2-7; TRBD1 matches at 10 bases. CDR1 is KGHSH, CDR2 LQKENI, per germline. The CDR3 spans 22 residues. V shed 3 bases, J shed 5 bases, and the junction held 28 bases outside the gene matches. The CDR3 DNA sequence: TGTGCCAGCTCACCGGGGACAGGGGCCAGGGGGGTAGCTAGGTACGGAACGAACGAGCAGTACTTC. It codes for CASSPGTGARGVARYGTNEQYF.

The chain uses TRBV5-1 and TRBJ2-3, with 8 bases identical to TRBD2. J gave up 2 bases and V 3 bases, and 2 bases lay outside the gene matches. The CDR3 has 14 residues. CDR1 is SGHRS, CDR2 YFSETQ, per germline. The CDR3 spells CASSSGGVTDTQYF. The DNA for the CDR3 is TGCGCCAGCAGCTCCGGGGGGGTCACAGATACGCAGTATTTT.

The chain carries TRBV7-8 and TRBJ1-1; possible D gene TRBD1, 5 bases. Trimming removed 3 bases from V and 1 base from J, with 12 bases in between. The CDR3 loop spans 15 amino acids. Germline CDR1 reads SGHVS; CDR2 reads FQNEAQ. The CDR3 here is CASSFWGSKNTEAFF. Written as DNA, the CDR3 is TGTGCCAGCAGCTTCTGGGGCAGTAAGAACACTGAAGCTTTCTTT.

V usage is TRBV5-1 and J usage is TRBJ2-7, with TRBD1 as a possible D gene (5 bases). Looked up from germline, CDR1 is SGHRS and CDR2 is YFSETQ. V dropped 0 bases and J dropped 6 bases, with 13 bases sitting between them. The CDR3 extends over 14 amino acids. The CDR3 sequence is CASSLGQGNGEQYF. In DNA, the CDR3 is TGCGCCAGCAGCTTGGGGCAGGGAAATGGCGAGCAGTACTTC.

This clone was counted between two and nine times. CDR3 loop: CASSQTGHSNQPQHF. The CDR3 nucleotides read TGCGCCAGCAGCCAAACAGGGCATAGCAATCAGCCCCAGCATTTT. This chain connects TRBV5-1 to TRBJ1-5, with D perhaps TRBD1 (6 bases). This CDR3 contains 15 residues. Germline V gene data show CDR1 as SGHRS and CDR2 as YFSETQ. V lost 4 bases and J 0 bases, leaving 11 bases between the germline ends.

The CDR3 DNA follows: TGCGCCAGCAGGCTTCTTACGCGGGACAATGAGCAGTTCTTC. Encoded protein: CASRLLTRDNEQFF. The V gene is TRBV5-1, the J gene TRBJ2-1; D might be TRBD2 (5 bases). The CDR3 sequence is 14 residues long. Trimming took off 5 bases at V and 5 bases at J, with 14 bases between the two ends. Germline lookup yields CDR1 SGHRS and CDR2 YFSETQ.

The chain combines TRBV5-1 with TRBJ1-2, with TRBD1 identical over 8 bases. This CDR3 has 15 amino acids. After removal of 4 bases from V and 4 bases from J, the junction contained 9 bases not matched to a gene. Germline CDR1 reads SGHRS; CDR2 reads YFSETQ. CDR3 region: CASSQMAGGFYGYTF. The CDR3 bases are TGCGCCAGCAGCCAGATGGCAGGGGGCTTCTATGGCTACACCTTC.

A few counts support this clone. J is TRBJ1-4 and V is TRBV6-6; TRBD1 matches at 8 bases. The trim removed 7 bases at V and 8 bases at J, leaving 6 bases unmatched. CDR3 length equals 13 residues. The germline CDR1 and CDR2 sequences are MNHNY and SVGAGI (reference sequence). CDR3 coding DNA: TGTGCCAGCACCTACCGGGACAGGGAAAAACTGTTTTTT. It encodes CASTYRDREKLFF.

The rearrangement uses TRBV2 and TRBJ2-1, with 8 bases fitting TRBD2. The V gene end was trimmed by 4 bases and the J gene end by 6 bases; junction bases not matched to a gene: 5. Germline assignment: CDR1 SNHLY and CDR2 FYNNEI. The CDR3 consists of 14 residues. In nucleotides, the CDR3 is TGTGCCAGCAGTGCACTAGCGGTGGGCAATGAGCAGTTCTTC. Translating gives CASSALAVGNEQFF.